The clone carrying this T cell receptor (beta chain) has a single count. Its antigen is currently unknown. The sample belongs to a study of radiotherapy plus CTLA-4 blockade in lung cancer. CDR1 and CDR2 from the germline V gene are MNHEY and SMNVEV (reference sequence). V shed 5 bases and J shed 2 bases, with 7 bases lying between them. The CDR3 covers 13 residues. Findings of the study overall: TCR clones originating in tumors grew in number in blood after radiotherapy plus ipilimumab. Early blood T cell clone dynamics reportedly forecast response best, with interferon-beta.

Patients with chemo-refractory metastatic non-small-cell lung cancer received focal radiation plus CTLA-4 blockade with ipilimumab. Generated by immunoSEQ multiplex PCR, the TCRdb table keeps only in-frame clones and is missing some. Seen here are around 45,000 clones, about 70% observed once, and the top ten hold 20% to 25%. V gene TRBV27 combines with J gene TRBJ2-1; D gene ambiguous. This receptor was taken from a human donor with non-small cell lung cancer who had a partial response to radiotherapy plus ipilimumab. Sequenced here: peripheral blood, sampled from a patient treated with radiotherapy plus ipilimumab. This chain's CDR3 is CASSPNPYNEQFF. The CDR3 DNA reads as TGTGCCAGCAGTCCTAACCCCTACAATGAGCAGTTCTTC.